This T cell receptor beta chain was profiled in a study of blood T cells in healthy people across ages. Study-level points and caveats: Donor CMV status, an unknown factor, possibly confounded changes in expanded clonotypes.

The authors ran a second PCR of about 7 to 11 cycles using a sample-barcoded 5' primer and a J-beta primer mix. TCRdb redid the calling of the 5' RACE reads with MiXCR, one entry per CDR3 protein. Of 1.4 million to 1.5 million distinct CDR3 sequences listed, approximately 42% are singletons. In this sample, this clonotype turned up a few times. Its antigen is not identified. Germline CDR1 and CDR2: SNHLY and FYNNEI. Trimming took off 0 bases at V and 13 bases at J, with 18 bases between the two ends. CDR3 size: 14 residues. The sequenced sample consisted of blood. This rearrangement joins TRBV2 to TRBJ2-5; D may be TRBD2 (5 bases). This receptor was identified in a woman between 18 and 29 years old in good health. CDR3 region: CASSEAGIADEGYF. For the CDR3, the DNA is TGTGCCAGCAGTGAAGCAGGAATAGCAGACGAGGGGTACTTC.